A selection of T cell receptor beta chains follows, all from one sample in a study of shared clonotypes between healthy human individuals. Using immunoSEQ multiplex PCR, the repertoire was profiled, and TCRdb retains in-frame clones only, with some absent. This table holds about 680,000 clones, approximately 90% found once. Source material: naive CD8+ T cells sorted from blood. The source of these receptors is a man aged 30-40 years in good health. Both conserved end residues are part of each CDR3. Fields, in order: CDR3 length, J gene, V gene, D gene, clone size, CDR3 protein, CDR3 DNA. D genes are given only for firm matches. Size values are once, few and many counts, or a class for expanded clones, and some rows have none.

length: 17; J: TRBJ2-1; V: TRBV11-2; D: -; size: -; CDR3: CASSLDSRTIVGNEQFF; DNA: TGTGCCAGCAGCTTAGACTCTAGGACGATAGTGGGCAATGAGCAGTTCTTC
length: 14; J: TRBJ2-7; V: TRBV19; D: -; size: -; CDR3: CASSEEYLSYEQYF; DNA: TGTGCCAGTAGTGAGGAATACCTCTCCTACGAGCAGTACTTC
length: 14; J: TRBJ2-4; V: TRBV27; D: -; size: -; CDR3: CASSQGSAKNIQYF; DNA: TGTGCCAGCAGTCAGGGTTCAGCCAAAAACATTCAGTACTTC
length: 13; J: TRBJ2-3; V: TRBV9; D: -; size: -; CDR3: CASEGPSTDTQYF; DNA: TGTGCCAGCGAGGGCCCTAGCACAGATACGCAGTATTTT
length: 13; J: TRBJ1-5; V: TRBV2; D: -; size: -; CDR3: CASRPFGGQPQHF; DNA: TGTGCCAGCCGCCCCTTTGGAGGGCAGCCCCAGCATTTT
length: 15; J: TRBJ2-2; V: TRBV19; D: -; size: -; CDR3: CASSPRVQPTGELFF; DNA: TGTGCCAGTAGTCCTCGGGTACAGCCCACCGGGGAGCTGTTTTTT
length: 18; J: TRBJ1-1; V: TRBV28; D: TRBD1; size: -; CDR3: CASSSGQGAIEVNTEAFF; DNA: TGTGCCAGCAGTTCAGGACAGGGGGCGATTGAGGTGAACACTGAAGCTTTCTTT
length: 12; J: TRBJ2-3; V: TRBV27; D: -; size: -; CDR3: CASSLGRDTQYF; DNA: TGTGCCAGCAGTTTGGGGCGAGATACGCAGTATTTT
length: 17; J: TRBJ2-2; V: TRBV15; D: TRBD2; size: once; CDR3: CATSRDRASGSTGELFF; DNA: TGTGCCACCAGCAGAGATCGGGCTAGCGGCTCCACCGGGGAGCTGTTTTTT
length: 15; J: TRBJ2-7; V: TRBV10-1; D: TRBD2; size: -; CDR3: CASKNSGTSSYEQYF; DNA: TGCGCCAGCAAGAATTCCGGGACTAGCTCCTACGAGCAGTACTTC
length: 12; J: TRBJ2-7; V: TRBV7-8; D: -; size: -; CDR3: CASSLTELEQYF; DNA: TGTGCCAGCAGCTTAACAGAGCTAGAGCAGTACTTC
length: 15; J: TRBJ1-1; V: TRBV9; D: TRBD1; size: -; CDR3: CASSVATGGFTEAFF; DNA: TGTGCCAGCAGCGTAGCGACAGGGGGGTTCACTGAAGCTTTCTTT
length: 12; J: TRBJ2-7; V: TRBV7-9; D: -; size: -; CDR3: CASSLTVHEQYF; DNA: TGTGCCAGCAGCTTAACGGTCCACGAGCAGTACTTC
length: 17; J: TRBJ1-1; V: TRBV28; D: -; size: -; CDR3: CASSFPPVTQKLTEAFF; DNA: TGTGCCAGCAGTTTCCCGCCCGTAACTCAGAAGCTCACTGAAGCTTTCTTT
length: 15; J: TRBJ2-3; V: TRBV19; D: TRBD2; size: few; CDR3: CASSIRAGGPGTQYF; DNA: TGTGCCAGTAGTATCAGGGCGGGAGGGCCCGGAACGCAGTATTTT
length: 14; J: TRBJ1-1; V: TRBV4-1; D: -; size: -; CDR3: CASSQARGDTEAFF; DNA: TGCGCCAGCAGCCAAGCTAGGGGGGACACTGAAGCTTTCTTT
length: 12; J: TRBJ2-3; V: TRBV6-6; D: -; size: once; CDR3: CASSYSSDTQYF; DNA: TGTGCCAGCAGTTACTCCTCGGATACGCAGTATTTT
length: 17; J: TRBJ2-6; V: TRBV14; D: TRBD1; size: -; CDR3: CASSDRGRSSGANVLTF; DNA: TGTGCCAGCAGCGACAGGGGCCGAAGCTCTGGGGCCAACGTCCTGACTTTC
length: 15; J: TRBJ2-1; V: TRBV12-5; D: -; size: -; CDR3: CASAGQLTPYNEQFF; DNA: TGTGCTAGTGCCGGACAGCTGACTCCCTACAATGAGCAGTTCTTC
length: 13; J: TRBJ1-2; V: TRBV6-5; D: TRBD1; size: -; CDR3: CASRQGARGGYTF; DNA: TGTGCCAGCAGACAGGGGGCGCGGGGTGGCTACACCTTC
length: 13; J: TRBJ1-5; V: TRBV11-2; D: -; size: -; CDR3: CASSLSQNQPQHF; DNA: TGTGCCAGCAGCTTATCACAGAATCAGCCCCAGCATTTT
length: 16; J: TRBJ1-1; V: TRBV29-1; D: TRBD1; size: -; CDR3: CSVQWGRTGLNTEAFF; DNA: TGCAGCGTCCAATGGGGAAGGACAGGGTTGAACACTGAAGCTTTCTTT
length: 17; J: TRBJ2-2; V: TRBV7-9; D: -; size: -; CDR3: CASINSRTDRNTGELFF; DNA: TGTGCCAGCATCAATTCACGGACGGACCGAAACACCGGGGAGCTGTTTTTT
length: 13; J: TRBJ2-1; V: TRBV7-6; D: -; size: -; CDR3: CAIGPAQGNEQFF; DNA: TGTGCCATTGGGCCCGCGCAGGGCAATGAGCAGTTCTTC
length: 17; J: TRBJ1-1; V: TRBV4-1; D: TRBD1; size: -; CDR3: CASSQAPGRGRGTEAFF; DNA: TGCGCCAGCAGCCAAGCCCCGGGCAGGGGGCGTGGGACTGAAGCTTTCTTT
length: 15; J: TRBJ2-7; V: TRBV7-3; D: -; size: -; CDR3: CASSLGSGAEYEQYF; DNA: TGTGCCAGCAGCTTAGGTAGCGGAGCTGAATACGAGCAGTACTTC
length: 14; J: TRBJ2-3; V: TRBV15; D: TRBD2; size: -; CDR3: CATGLAGIVDTQYF; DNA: TGTGCCACCGGGCTAGCGGGAATCGTAGATACGCAGTATTTT
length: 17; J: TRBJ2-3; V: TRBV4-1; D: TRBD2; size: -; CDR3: CASSQGGTSGRTDTQYF; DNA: TGCGCCAGCAGCCAAGGTGGGACTAGCGGGAGGACAGATACGCAGTATTTT
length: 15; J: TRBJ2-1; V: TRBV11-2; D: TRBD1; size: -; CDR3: CASSSWTGGSNEQFF; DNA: TGTGCCAGCAGCTCCTGGACAGGGGGTAGCAATGAGCAGTTCTTC
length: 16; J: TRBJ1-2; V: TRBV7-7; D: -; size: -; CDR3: CASSLGAVRVTYGYTF; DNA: TGTGCTAGCAGCTTAGGAGCGGTCAGGGTCACGTATGGCTACACCTTC
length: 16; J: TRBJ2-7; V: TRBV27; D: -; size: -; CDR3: CASSSHGQKGSYEQYF; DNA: TGTGCCAGCAGTTCCCACGGACAGAAAGGGTCCTACGAGCAGTACTTC
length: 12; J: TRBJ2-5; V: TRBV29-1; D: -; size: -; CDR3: CSVEDLGETQYF; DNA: TGCAGCGTTGAAGATCTCGGAGAGACCCAGTACTTC
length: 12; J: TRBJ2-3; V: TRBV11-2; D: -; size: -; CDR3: CASSHRIDTQYF; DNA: TGTGCCAGCAGCCACAGAATAGATACGCAGTATTTT
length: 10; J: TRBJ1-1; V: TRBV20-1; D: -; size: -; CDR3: CSSGVPEAFF; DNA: TGCAGTTCGGGAGTACCTGAAGCTTTCTTT
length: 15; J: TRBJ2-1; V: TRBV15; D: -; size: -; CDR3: CATSRDGFDAHGQFF; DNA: TGTGCCACCAGCAGGGACGGTTTCGACGCGCATGGGCAGTTCTTC
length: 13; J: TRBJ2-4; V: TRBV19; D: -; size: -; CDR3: CASSSTGSDIQYF; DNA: TGTGCCAGTAGTTCCACAGGGTCGGACATTCAGTACTTC
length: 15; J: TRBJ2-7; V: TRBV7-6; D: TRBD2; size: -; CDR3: CASSLEIAGAYEQYF; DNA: TGTGCCAGCAGCTTAGAAATAGCGGGAGCATACGAGCAGTACTTC
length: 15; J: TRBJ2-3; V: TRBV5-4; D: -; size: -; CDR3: CASSLVSQPTDTQYF; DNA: TGTGCCAGCAGCTTGGTTAGCCAGCCCACAGATACGCAGTATTTT
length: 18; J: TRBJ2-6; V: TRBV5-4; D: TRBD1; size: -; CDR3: CASSLTGQGSSGANVLTF; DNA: TGTGCCAGCAGCTTGACGGGACAGGGCAGTTCTGGGGCCAACGTCCTGACTTTC
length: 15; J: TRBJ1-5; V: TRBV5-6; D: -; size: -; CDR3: CASSFSGAFNQPQHF; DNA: TGTGCCAGCAGCTTCTCGGGGGCCTTTAATCAGCCCCAGCATTTT
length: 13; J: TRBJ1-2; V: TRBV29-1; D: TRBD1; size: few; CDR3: CSVEDRVDYGYTF; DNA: TGCAGCGTAGAGGACAGGGTCGACTATGGCTACACCTTC
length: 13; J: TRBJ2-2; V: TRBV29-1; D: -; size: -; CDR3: CSVLTVNTGELFF; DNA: TGCAGCGTCCTGACAGTCAACACCGGGGAGCTGTTTTTT
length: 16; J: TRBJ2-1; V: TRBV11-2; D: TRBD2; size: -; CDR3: CASSFLGGLVYNEQFF; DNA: TGTGCCAGCAGCTTTTTGGGAGGGTTGGTTTACAATGAGCAGTTCTTC
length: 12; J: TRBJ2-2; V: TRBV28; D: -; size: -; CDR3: CASSKNTGELFF; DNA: TGTGCCAGCAGTAAGAACACCGGGGAGCTGTTTTTT
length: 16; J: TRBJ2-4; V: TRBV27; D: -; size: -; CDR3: CASSPGVEVAKNIQYF; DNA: TGTGCCAGCAGTCCCGGGGTCGAGGTAGCCAAAAACATTCAGTACTTC
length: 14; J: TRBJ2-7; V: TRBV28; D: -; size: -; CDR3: CASSGGDSFYEQYF; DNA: TGTGCCAGCAGCGGGGGGGACAGTTTCTACGAGCAGTACTTC